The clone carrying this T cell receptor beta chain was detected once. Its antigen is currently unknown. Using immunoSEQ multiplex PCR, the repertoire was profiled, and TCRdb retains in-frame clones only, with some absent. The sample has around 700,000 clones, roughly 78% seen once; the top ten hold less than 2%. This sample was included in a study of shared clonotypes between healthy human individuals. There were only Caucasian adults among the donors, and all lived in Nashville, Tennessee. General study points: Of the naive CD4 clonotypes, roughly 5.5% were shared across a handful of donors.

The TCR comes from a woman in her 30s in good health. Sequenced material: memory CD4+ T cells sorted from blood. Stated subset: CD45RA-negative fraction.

CDR3 DNA: TGTGCCAGCAGCTTAGAGGTGGAGGGAACACCTTACGAGCAGTACTTC. Translated: CASSLEVEGTPYEQYF. This chain uses TRBV7-9 with TRBJ2-7; maybe TRBD2 (6 bases). Germline CDR1 is SEHNR and CDR2 is FQNEAQ (reference sequence). V lost 1 base and J 4 bases, leaving 17 bases between the germline ends. The CDR3 is 16 residues long.